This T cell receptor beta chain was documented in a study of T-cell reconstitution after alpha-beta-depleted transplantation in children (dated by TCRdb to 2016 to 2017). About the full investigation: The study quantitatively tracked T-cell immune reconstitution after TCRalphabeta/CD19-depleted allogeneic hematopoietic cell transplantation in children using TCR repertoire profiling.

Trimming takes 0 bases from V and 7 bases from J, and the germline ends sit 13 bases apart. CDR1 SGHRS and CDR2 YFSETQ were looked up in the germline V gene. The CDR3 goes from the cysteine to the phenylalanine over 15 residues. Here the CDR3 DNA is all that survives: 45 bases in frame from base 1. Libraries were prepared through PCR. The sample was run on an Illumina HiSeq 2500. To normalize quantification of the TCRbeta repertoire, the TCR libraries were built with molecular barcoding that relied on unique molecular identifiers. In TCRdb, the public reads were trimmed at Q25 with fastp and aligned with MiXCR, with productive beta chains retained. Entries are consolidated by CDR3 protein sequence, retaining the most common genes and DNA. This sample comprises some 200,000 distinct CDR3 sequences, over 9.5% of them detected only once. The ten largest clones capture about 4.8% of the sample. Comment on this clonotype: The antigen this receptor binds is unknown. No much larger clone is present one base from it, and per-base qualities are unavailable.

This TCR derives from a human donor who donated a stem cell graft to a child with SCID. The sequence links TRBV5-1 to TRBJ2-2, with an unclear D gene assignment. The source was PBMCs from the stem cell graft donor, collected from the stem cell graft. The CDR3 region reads CASSLDGLVNGELFF. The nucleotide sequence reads TGCGCCAGCAGCTTGGACGGCCTTGTGAACGGGGAGCTGTTTTTT.